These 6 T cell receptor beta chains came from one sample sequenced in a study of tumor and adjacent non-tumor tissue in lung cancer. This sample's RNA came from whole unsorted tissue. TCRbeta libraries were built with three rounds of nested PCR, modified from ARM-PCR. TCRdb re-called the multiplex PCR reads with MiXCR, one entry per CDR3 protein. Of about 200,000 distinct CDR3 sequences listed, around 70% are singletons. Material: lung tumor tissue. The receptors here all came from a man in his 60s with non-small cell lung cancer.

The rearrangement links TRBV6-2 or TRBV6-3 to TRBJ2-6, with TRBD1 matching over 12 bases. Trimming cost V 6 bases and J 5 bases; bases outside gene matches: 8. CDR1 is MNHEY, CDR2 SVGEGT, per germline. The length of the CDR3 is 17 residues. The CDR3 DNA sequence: TGTGCCAGCAGAACGGGACAGGGGGCCCACAGGGCCAACGTCCTGACTTTC. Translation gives CASRTGQGAHRANVLTF.

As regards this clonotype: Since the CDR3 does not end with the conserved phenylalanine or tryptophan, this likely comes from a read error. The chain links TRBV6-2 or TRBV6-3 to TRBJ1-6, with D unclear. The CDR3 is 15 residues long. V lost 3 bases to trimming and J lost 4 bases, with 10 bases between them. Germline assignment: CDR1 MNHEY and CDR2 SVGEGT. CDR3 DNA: TGTGCCAGCAGTTATTCGGGCGTTTATAATTCACCCCTCCACTCT. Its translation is CASSYSGVYNSPLHS.

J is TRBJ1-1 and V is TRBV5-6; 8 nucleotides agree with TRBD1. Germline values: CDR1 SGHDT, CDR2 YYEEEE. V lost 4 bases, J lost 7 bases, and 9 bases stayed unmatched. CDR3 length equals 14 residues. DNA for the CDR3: TGTGCCAGCAGCCATAGGACAGGGCGGAGTGAAGCTTTCTTT. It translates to CASSHRTGRSEAFF. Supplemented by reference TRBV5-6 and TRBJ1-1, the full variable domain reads DAGVTQSPTHLIKTRGQQVTLRCSPKSGHDTVSWYQQALGQGPQFIFQYYEEEERQRGNFPDRFSGHQFPNYSSELNVNALLLGDSALYLCASSHRTGRSEAFFGQGTRLTVV.

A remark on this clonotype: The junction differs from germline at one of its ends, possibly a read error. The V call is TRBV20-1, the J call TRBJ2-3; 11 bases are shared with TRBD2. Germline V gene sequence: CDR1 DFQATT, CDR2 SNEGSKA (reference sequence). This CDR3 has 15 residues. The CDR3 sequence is CSAPTSGRKTDTHYF. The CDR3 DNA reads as TGCAGTGCTCCCACTAGCGGGAGAAAGACAGATACGCATTACTTT.

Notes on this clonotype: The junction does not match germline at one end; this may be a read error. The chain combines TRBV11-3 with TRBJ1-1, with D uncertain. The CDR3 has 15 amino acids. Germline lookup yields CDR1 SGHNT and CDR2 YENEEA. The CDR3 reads CVSSLLASLNTEAFF. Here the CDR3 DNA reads TGTGTCAGCAGCTTACTCGCTTCGCTAAACACTGAAGCTTTCTTT.

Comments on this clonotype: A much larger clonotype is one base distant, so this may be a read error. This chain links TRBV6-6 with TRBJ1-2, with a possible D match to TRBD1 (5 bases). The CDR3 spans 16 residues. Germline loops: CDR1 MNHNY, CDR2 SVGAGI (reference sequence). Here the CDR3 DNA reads TGTGCCAGGAGTTACTCGAGTGGGGGAGGGGACTATGGCTACACCTTC. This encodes CARSYSSGGGDYGYTF.